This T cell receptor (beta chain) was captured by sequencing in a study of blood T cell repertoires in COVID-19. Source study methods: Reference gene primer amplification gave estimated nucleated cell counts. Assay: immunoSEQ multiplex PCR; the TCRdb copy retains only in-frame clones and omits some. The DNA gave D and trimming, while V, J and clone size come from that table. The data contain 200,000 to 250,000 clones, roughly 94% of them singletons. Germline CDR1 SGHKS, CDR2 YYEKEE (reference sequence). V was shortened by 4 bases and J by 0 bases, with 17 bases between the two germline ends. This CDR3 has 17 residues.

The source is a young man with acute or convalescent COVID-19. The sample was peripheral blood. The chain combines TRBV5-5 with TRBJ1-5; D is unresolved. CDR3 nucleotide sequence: TGTGCCAGCAGCCAACCCTCCGGGGTGGGTAGCAATCAGCCCCAGCATTTT. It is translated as CASSQPSGVGSNQPQHF.